The TCR beta chain described here comes from a study of blood T cell repertoires in COVID-19. Overall study: The origin of the acute and convalescent COVID-19 samples was the United States, Italy and Spain. Sources were T cells, B-cell-depleted T cells, or PBMCs; the material itself was cDNA or gDNA.

Original data processing: From reference gene primer amplification, estimates of nucleated cell counts were derived. Clones were sequenced by immunoSEQ multiplex PCR, and TCRdb holds only the in-frame ones, with some missing. For V, J and clone size, that table is used; D and trimming come from the DNA. The table shows some 100,000 clones, with more than 75% occurring only once. The sequencing input was peripheral blood. This clonotype was obtained from a woman older than 75 with active COVID-19.

CDR3 sequence (DNA): TGTGCCAGCATAGGCTCCCTTATTGGGGGCACCCCCTACGAGCAGTACTTC. Encoded protein: CASIGSLIGGTPYEQYF. V usage is TRBV9 and J usage is TRBJ2-7, with D possibly being TRBD1 (6 bases). The V end lost 6 bases, the J end lost 2 bases, and 24 bases lay between the germline ends. Germline loops: CDR1 SGDLS, CDR2 YYNGEE. The CDR3 spans 17 residues.